These 14 T cell receptor beta chains share one sample of origin, sequenced in a study of blood T cell repertoires in COVID-19. The protocol was immunoSEQ multiplex PCR, while the TCRdb copy is restricted to in-frame clones and leaves out a portion. Among under 400,000 clones listed, 70% to 90% were seen once. The sample taken for sequencing was PBMCs or T cells enriched from blood (not recorded which). The receptors come from a woman in her forties with acute COVID-19.

This clone showed up just once. The genes are TRBV4-3 and TRBJ1-5; 10 positions agree with TRBD1. Germline CDR1 is LGHNA and CDR2 is YSLEER. The CDR3 has 18 amino acids. Germline trimming cut 0 bases from V and 0 bases from J; bases unmatched to any gene: 5. CDR3 nucleotides: TGCGCCAGCAGCCAAGATTTGGGACAGGGGTATAGCAATCAGCCCCAGCATTTT. It specifies CASSQDLGQGYSNQPQHF.

As regards this clone: The sample holds other DNA sequences that translate to the same CDR3. The chain recombines TRBV6-5 with TRBJ1-2; 9 bases fit TRBD1. The germline V gene encodes CDR1 MNHEY and CDR2 SVGAGI. The CDR3 has 13 amino acids. With 5 bases clipped from V and 8 bases from J, the junction kept 6 bases outside the gene matches. As DNA, the CDR3 is TGTGCCAGCAGTCGGGACAGGGAATACGGCTACACCTTC. Its translation is CASSRDREYGYTF.

The gene calls are TRBV7-9 and TRBJ2-5; 8 nucleotides match TRBD1. V lost 3 bases and J lost 5; bases outside the gene matches: 8. Germline V gives CDR1 SEHNR, CDR2 FQNEAQ (reference sequence). This CDR3 contains 15 residues. The CDR3 is CASSFPGGERETQYF. In DNA, the CDR3 is TGTGCCAGCAGCTTCCCAGGGGGCGAGAGGGAGACCCAGTACTTC. The whole variable domain, filled in from reference TRBV7-9 and TRBJ2-5, reads DTGVSQNPRHKITKRGQNVTFRCDPISEHNRLYWYRQTLGQGPEFLTYFQNEAQLEKSRLLSDRFSAERPKGSFSTLEIQRTEQGDSAMYLCASSFPGGERETQYFGPGTRLLVL.

The chain has TRBV7-6 and TRBJ1-6; D is possibly TRBD1 (5 bases). Looked up from germline, CDR1 is SGHVS and CDR2 is FNYEAQ. Trimming stripped 4 bases from V and 6 bases from J, with 10 bases between. The CDR3 extends over 14 amino acids. For the CDR3, the DNA is TGTGCCAGCAGCTCCCAGGGCGCTAATTCACCCCTCCACTTT. This translates into CASSSQGANSPLHF.

This clone was seen only a few times. The chain recombines TRBV19 with TRBJ2-3; TRBD2 is a possible D gene (6 bases). The CDR3 contains 13 residues. Germline assignment: CDR1 LNHDA and CDR2 SQIVND (reference sequence). V lost 5 bases and J 0 bases, leaving 6 bases between the germline ends. CDR3 nucleotide sequence: TGTGCCAGTAGTGGGACTAGCACAGATACGCAGTATTTT. Translating it yields CASSGTSTDTQYF. The entire variable domain, with the rest obtained from reference TRBV19 and TRBJ2-3, is as follows: DGGITQSPKYLFRKEGQNVTLSCEQNLNHDAMYWYRQDPGQGLRLIYYSQIVNDFQKGDIAEGYSVSREKKESFPLTVTSAQKNPTAFYLCASSGTSTDTQYFGPGTRLTVL.

The chain links TRBV3-1 (or the pseudogene TRBV3-2) to TRBJ1-5; D is uncertain. CDR1 LGHDT and CDR2 YNNKEL come from the germline V gene (reference sequence). Trimming took off 0 bases at V and 2 bases at J, with 8 bases between the two ends. The CDR3 sequence is 15 residues long. This CDR3 is CASSQDASRNQPQHF. Here the CDR3 DNA reads TGTGCCAGCAGCCAAGATGCGTCTCGCAATCAGCCCCAGCATTTT.

The rearrangement joins TRBV18 to TRBJ2-7, with 7 bases aligning to TRBD1. The CDR3 is 14 residues long. Germline assignment: CDR1 KGHSH and CDR2 LQKENI. The V gene end was trimmed by 3 bases and the J gene end by 3 bases; junction bases not matched to a gene: 5. CDR3 nucleotides: TGTGCCAGCTCACCGTCGACAGGGAACTACGAGCAGTACTTC. This gives the protein CASSPSTGNYEQYF.

V usage is TRBV7-9 and J usage is TRBJ1-2; perhaps TRBD1 as D (5 bases). Trimming stripped 5 bases from V and 4 bases from J, with 23 bases between. The CDR3 has 17 residues. Germline CDR1 is SEHNR and CDR2 is FQNEAQ (reference sequence). The chain's CDR3 is CASSTDTGLPRRYGYTF. The CDR3 DNA reads TGTGCCAGCAGCACGGATACGGGACTGCCACGTCGCTATGGCTACACCTTC. The full variable domain, with the rest looked up from reference TRBV7-9 and TRBJ1-2, is DTGVSQNPRHKITKRGQNVTFRCDPISEHNRLYWYRQTLGQGPEFLTYFQNEAQLEKSRLLSDRFSAERPKGSFSTLEIQRTEQGDSAMYLCASSTDTGLPRRYGYTFGSGTRLTVV.

The genes are TRBV10-3 and TRBJ2-1, with unresolved D. CDR3 length: 15 amino acids. From germline, CDR1 is ENHRY and CDR2 SYGVKD. Trimming left V 3 bases short and J 6 bases short, with 15 bases between. The CDR3, as DNA: TGTGCCATCAGTGACGGTCATCCGGGTCCCAATGAGCAGTTCTTC. It translates to CAISDGHPGPNEQFF.

The chain is built from TRBV7-9 and TRBJ1-5, with 10 bases aligning to TRBD1. The CDR3 contains 17 residues. V shed 4 bases and J 6 bases; nucleotides not matched to a gene: 12. In germline, CDR1 is SEHNR, CDR2 FQNEAQ (reference sequence). CDR3 nucleotides: TGTGCCAGCAGCTCGGGACAGGGGTTTGCCCCCAGTCAGCCCCAGCATTTT. This translates into CASSSGQGFAPSQPQHF.

CDR3 bases: TGTGCCAGCAGTTACTCCACGGTGGCTAATGAAAAACTGTTTTTT. This sequence encodes CASSYSTVANEKLFF. V is TRBV6-2 or TRBV6-3 and J is TRBJ1-4; unclear D gene. CDR1 and CDR2 (germline): MNHEY, SVGEGT. The CDR3 loop spans 15 amino acids. Trimming cost V 0 bases and J 3 bases, with 8 bases left between them.

V and J are TRBV4-3 and TRBJ2-2, with D perhaps TRBD2 (5 bases). Germline V gives CDR1 LGHNA, CDR2 YSLEER. The V end lost 2 bases, the J end lost 5 bases, and 15 bases lay between the germline ends. This CDR3 has 16 residues. CDR3 sequence: CASSQLAGKLTGELFF. CDR3 nucleotides: TGCGCCAGCAGCCAACTAGCAGGAAAATTAACCGGGGAGCTGTTTTTT.

This chain uses TRBV11-3 with TRBJ2-1; tentative D call: TRBD1 (6 bases). V lost 5 bases, J lost 5 bases, and 13 bases lay in between. The CDR3 covers 14 residues. Looked up from germline, CDR1 is SGHNT and CDR2 is YENEEA. The CDR3 sequence is CASSRRDTHNEQFF. The CDR3, as DNA: TGTGCCAGCAGCCGTAGGGACACCCACAATGAGCAGTTCTTC.

The chain carries TRBV4-1 and TRBJ2-7; D perhaps matches TRBD1 (6 bases). This CDR3 region has 16 residues. Per the germline V gene, CDR1 is MGHRA and CDR2 is YSYEKL. Trimming stripped 0 bases from V and 0 bases from J, with 12 bases between. As DNA, the CDR3 is TGCGCCAGCAGCCAAGAAGAACAGGGAATCTCCTACGAGCAGTACTTC. As protein: CASSQEEQGISYEQYF.